This T cell receptor beta chain was sequenced for a study of CD8 T cells in Susac syndrome. An input of roughly 0.45 to 1 ug of RNA was subjected to reverse transcription using random hexamers. TCRdb fed the immunoSEQ multiplex PCR reads into MiXCR, producing one record per CDR3 protein. The sample yields more than 100,000 distinct CDR3 sequences, over 90% seen once. The junction had 9 bases not matched to a gene; V was cut back by 3 bases and J by 6 bases. The CDR3 is 16 amino acids. Germline V gene data show CDR1 as MGHDK and CDR2 as SYGVNS. The sequenced sample was CD4+ T cells from PBMCs. The TCR sequence derives from a human donor with Susac syndrome. The chain is built from TRBV25-1 and TRBJ2-7, with TRBD2 identical over 12 bases. CDR3 bases: TGTGCCAGCAGTGAGGGGAAGACTAGCGGGAGTCGCGAGCAGTACTTC. Its translation: CASSEGKTSGSREQYF.